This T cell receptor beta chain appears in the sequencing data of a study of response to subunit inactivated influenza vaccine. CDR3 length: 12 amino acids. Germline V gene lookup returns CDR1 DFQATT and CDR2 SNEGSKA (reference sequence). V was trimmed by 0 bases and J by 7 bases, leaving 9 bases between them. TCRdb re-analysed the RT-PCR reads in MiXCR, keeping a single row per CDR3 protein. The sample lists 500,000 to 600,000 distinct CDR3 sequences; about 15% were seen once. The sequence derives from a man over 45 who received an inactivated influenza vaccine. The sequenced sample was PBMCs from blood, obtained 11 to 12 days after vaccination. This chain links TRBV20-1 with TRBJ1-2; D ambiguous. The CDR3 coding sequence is TGCAGTGCTAGAGAGGGCCGTCGTGGCTACACCTTC. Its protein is CSAREGRRGYTF.